This TCR beta chain comes out of a study of T cells in pancreatic ductal adenocarcinoma. The study's findings and limits: No significant tumor-blood clonality difference; means were about 0.12 and 0.073. Tumor-versus-blood clonality comparisons may be biased toward lower tumor diversity.

This CDR3 comprises 17 residues. CDR1 is SGHTA, CDR2 FQGTGA, per germline. V lost 0 bases and J 0 bases, leaving 14 bases between the germline ends. Comments on this clone: Its specificity is unknown.

Selected pancreatic ductal adenocarcinoma patients had undergone surgery without neoadjuvant therapy. Data came from immunoSEQ multiplex PCR; TCRdb stores just in-frame clones and leaves some out. The sample carries around 15,000 clones, 91% recorded once. Sequencing input: PBMCs. This sequence was found in a human donor with pancreatic ductal adenocarcinoma. V and J are TRBV7-3 and TRBJ1-2, with a possible D match to TRBD1 (6 bases). The CDR3 coding sequence is TGTGCCAGCAGCTTAACGGGGACGGAGGGGGCTAACTATGGCTACACCTTC. It yields the protein CASSLTGTEGANYGYTF.